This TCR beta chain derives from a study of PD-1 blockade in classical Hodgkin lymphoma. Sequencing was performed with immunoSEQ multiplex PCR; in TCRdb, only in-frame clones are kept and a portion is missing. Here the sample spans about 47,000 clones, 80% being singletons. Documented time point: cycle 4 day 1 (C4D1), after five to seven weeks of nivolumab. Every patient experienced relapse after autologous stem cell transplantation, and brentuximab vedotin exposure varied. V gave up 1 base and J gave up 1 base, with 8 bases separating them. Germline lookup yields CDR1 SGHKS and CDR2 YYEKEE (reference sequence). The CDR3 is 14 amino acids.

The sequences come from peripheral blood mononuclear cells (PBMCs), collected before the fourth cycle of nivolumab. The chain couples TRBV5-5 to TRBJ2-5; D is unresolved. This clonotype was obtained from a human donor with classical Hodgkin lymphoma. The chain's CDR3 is CASSLRTIQETQYF. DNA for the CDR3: TGTGCCAGCAGCTTGAGGACCATCCAAGAGACCCAGTACTTC.